This is a list of T cell receptor beta chains from one sample in a study of blood T cell repertoires in COVID-19. The assay was immunoSEQ multiplex PCR, and TCRdb's table has in-frame clones only and misses some. This repertoire shows fewer than 300,000 clones, 85% found once; its top ten account for about an eighth. Input material: peripheral blood. These receptors originate from a human donor in a cohort sampled during active COVID-19. Both conserved end residues are part of each CDR3. D genes are given only for firm matches. A row's size may be missing; if present it is once, few, many or a size class.

clone size: NA; J gene: TRBJ2-7; D gene: NA; CDR3 length: 13; V gene: TRBV3-1/TRBV3-2; CDR3 protein: CASSSNQGYEQYF; CDR3 DNA: TGTGCCAGCAGCTCAAACCAGGGGTACGAGCAGTACTTC
clone size: NA; J gene: TRBJ2-7; D gene: NA; CDR3 length: 12; V gene: TRBV18; CDR3 protein: CASSPADRKQYF; CDR3 DNA: TGTGCCAGCTCACCGGCAGATCGAAAGCAGTACTTC
clone size: NA; J gene: TRBJ2-7; D gene: NA; CDR3 length: 12; V gene: TRBV28; CDR3 protein: CASSWRVGEQYF; CDR3 DNA: TGTGCCAGCAGTTGGAGGGTTGGCGAGCAGTACTTC
clone size: NA; J gene: TRBJ1-1; D gene: TRBD1; CDR3 length: 12; V gene: TRBV15; CDR3 protein: CATSGTTGGAFF; CDR3 DNA: TGTGCCACCAGCGGGACTACAGGGGGCGCTTTCTTT
clone size: NA; J gene: TRBJ2-7; D gene: NA; CDR3 length: 14; V gene: TRBV3-1/TRBV3-2; CDR3 protein: CASGPGLDSYEQYF; CDR3 DNA: TGTGCCAGCGGCCCGGGACTCGACTCCTACGAGCAGTACTTC
clone size: once; J gene: TRBJ1-4; D gene: TRBD1; CDR3 length: 16; V gene: TRBV5-1; CDR3 protein: CASSLPTGTGTEKLFF; CDR3 DNA: TGCGCCAGCAGCTTGCCAACCGGGACAGGGACTGAAAAACTGTTTTTT
clone size: NA; J gene: TRBJ2-7; D gene: NA; CDR3 length: 12; V gene: TRBV11-2; CDR3 protein: CASSRAGNEQYF; CDR3 DNA: TGTGCCAGCAGCCGTGCCGGGAACGAGCAGTACTTC
clone size: NA; J gene: TRBJ2-5; D gene: NA; CDR3 length: 12; V gene: TRBV20-1; CDR3 protein: CSASVLAETQYF; CDR3 DNA: TGCAGTGCTAGTGTGCTAGCGGAGACCCAGTACTTC
clone size: few; J gene: TRBJ1-4; D gene: NA; CDR3 length: 16; V gene: TRBV5-8; CDR3 protein: CASSLYGFYPNEKLFF; CDR3 DNA: TGTGCCAGCAGCTTGTACGGGTTTTACCCCAATGAAAAACTGTTTTTT
clone size: NA; J gene: TRBJ2-1; D gene: TRBD2; CDR3 length: 14; V gene: TRBV11-3; CDR3 protein: CASSPGLAGREQFF; CDR3 DNA: TGTGCCAGCAGCCCGGGACTAGCGGGACGTGAGCAGTTCTTC
clone size: NA; J gene: TRBJ1-2; D gene: NA; CDR3 length: 13; V gene: TRBV6-6; CDR3 protein: CASSFLRDYGYTF; CDR3 DNA: TGTGCCAGCAGTTTTCTCCGGGACTATGGCTACACCTTC
clone size: NA; J gene: TRBJ2-4; D gene: NA; CDR3 length: 14; V gene: TRBV18; CDR3 protein: CASSPDRAKNIQYF; CDR3 DNA: TGTGCCAGCTCACCTGACAGAGCCAAAAACATTCAGTACTTC
clone size: NA; J gene: TRBJ2-4; D gene: TRBD2; CDR3 length: 18; V gene: TRBV19; CDR3 protein: CASSRGGLADLAKNIQYF; CDR3 DNA: TGTGCCAGTAGTAGGGGCGGACTAGCGGATCTAGCCAAAAACATTCAGTACTTC
clone size: few; J gene: TRBJ1-1; D gene: NA; CDR3 length: 11; V gene: TRBV2; CDR3 protein: CASSSLSEAFF; CDR3 DNA: TGTGCCAGCAGTTCCCTGTCTGAAGCTTTCTTT
clone size: NA; J gene: TRBJ2-1; D gene: TRBD2; CDR3 length: 16; V gene: TRBV27; CDR3 protein: CASSSGTSGRADEQFF; CDR3 DNA: TGTGCCAGCAGTTCCGGGACTAGCGGGAGGGCCGATGAGCAGTTCTTC
clone size: NA; J gene: TRBJ2-7; D gene: TRBD2; CDR3 length: 14; V gene: TRBV25-1; CDR3 protein: CASRTSGGSYEQYF; CDR3 DNA: TGTGCCAGCAGGACTAGCGGGGGGTCCTACGAGCAGTACTTC
clone size: NA; J gene: TRBJ2-2; D gene: TRBD2; CDR3 length: 18; V gene: TRBV4-1; CDR3 protein: CASSVRVPTSGSTGELFF; CDR3 DNA: TGCGCCAGCAGCGTCCGGGTCCCAACTAGCGGGAGCACCGGGGAGCTGTTTTTT
clone size: NA; J gene: TRBJ1-2; D gene: NA; CDR3 length: 15; V gene: TRBV18; CDR3 protein: CASSQDRTSNYGYTF; CDR3 DNA: TGTGCCAGCTCACAGGACAGAACAAGCAACTATGGCTACACCTTC
clone size: NA; J gene: TRBJ2-3; D gene: TRBD1; CDR3 length: 15; V gene: TRBV7-9; CDR3 protein: CASSFGTGEADTQYF; CDR3 DNA: TGTGCCAGCAGCTTCGGGACAGGGGAGGCAGATACGCAGTATTTT
clone size: NA; J gene: TRBJ1-1; D gene: NA; CDR3 length: 17; V gene: TRBV28; CDR3 protein: CASTWGRSVGKATEAFF; CDR3 DNA: TGTGCCAGCACCTGGGGCAGGTCCGTAGGAAAGGCGACTGAAGCTTTCTTT
clone size: NA; J gene: TRBJ1-1; D gene: NA; CDR3 length: 12; V gene: TRBV30; CDR3 protein: CAWNGIGTEAFF; CDR3 DNA: TGTGCCTGGAACGGGATAGGCACTGAAGCTTTCTTT
clone size: NA; J gene: TRBJ2-1; D gene: TRBD2; CDR3 length: 12; V gene: TRBV7-6; CDR3 protein: CASSLGGTQQFF; CDR3 DNA: TGTGCCAGCAGCTTGGGGGGGACGCAGCAGTTCTTC
clone size: NA; J gene: TRBJ2-7; D gene: NA; CDR3 length: 18; V gene: TRBV6-4; CDR3 protein: CASSDHTPGTGGSYEQYF; CDR3 DNA: TGTGCCAGCAGTGACCACACACCCGGGACTGGAGGCTCCTACGAGCAGTACTTC
clone size: many; J gene: TRBJ2-5; D gene: NA; CDR3 length: 15; V gene: TRBV20-1; CDR3 protein: CSAIDDSRLGETQYF; CDR3 DNA: TGCAGTGCTATTGATGACAGTAGGCTTGGAGAGACCCAGTACTTC
clone size: NA; J gene: TRBJ2-2; D gene: NA; CDR3 length: 15; V gene: TRBV9; CDR3 protein: CASSVGDLATGELFF; CDR3 DNA: TGTGCCAGCAGCGTGGGGGACTTAGCCACCGGGGAGCTGTTTTTT
clone size: NA; J gene: TRBJ2-7; D gene: TRBD2; CDR3 length: 16; V gene: TRBV19; CDR3 protein: CASSTGLAVSSYEQYF; CDR3 DNA: TGTGCCAGTAGTACTGGACTAGCGGTCTCCTCCTACGAGCAGTACTTC
clone size: once; J gene: TRBJ1-2; D gene: TRBD1; CDR3 length: 13; V gene: TRBV12-3/TRBV12-4; CDR3 protein: CASSGGQALGYTF; CDR3 DNA: TGTGCCAGCTCCGGGGGACAGGCGCTTGGCTACACCTTC
clone size: NA; J gene: TRBJ1-1; D gene: NA; CDR3 length: 15; V gene: TRBV3-1/TRBV3-2; CDR3 protein: CASSQVREVYTEAFF; CDR3 DNA: TGTGCCAGCAGTCAAGTGCGGGAGGTGTACACTGAAGCTTTCTTT
clone size: NA; J gene: TRBJ2-7; D gene: TRBD1; CDR3 length: 16; V gene: TRBV7-9; CDR3 protein: CASSQKVTGASHEQYF; CDR3 DNA: TGTGCCAGCAGCCAGAAGGTGACAGGGGCTTCCCACGAGCAGTACTTC
clone size: NA; J gene: TRBJ1-2; D gene: TRBD1; CDR3 length: 15; V gene: TRBV11-2; CDR3 protein: CASSSRDSRIYGYTF; CDR3 DNA: TGTGCCAGCAGCTCCCGGGACAGTCGGATCTATGGCTACACCTTC
clone size: NA; J gene: TRBJ2-3; D gene: TRBD1; CDR3 length: 17; V gene: TRBV19; CDR3 protein: CASSWVRGTGRADTQYF; CDR3 DNA: TGTGCCAGTAGTTGGGTTCGAGGGACAGGGAGGGCAGATACGCAGTATTTT
clone size: NA; J gene: TRBJ2-1; D gene: NA; CDR3 length: 13; V gene: TRBV30; CDR3 protein: CAWREAAGGRAFF; CDR3 DNA: TGTGCCTGGAGGGAAGCCGCCGGAGGCCGAGCCTTCTTC
clone size: NA; J gene: TRBJ2-5; D gene: TRBD2; CDR3 length: 14; V gene: TRBV5-1; CDR3 protein: CASRSQTSAETQYF; CDR3 DNA: TGCGCCAGCAGGTCCCAGACTAGCGCGGAGACCCAGTACTTC
clone size: few; J gene: TRBJ2-5; D gene: TRBD1; CDR3 length: 15; V gene: TRBV6-5; CDR3 protein: CASRGDRASSETQYF; CDR3 DNA: TGTGCCAGCAGAGGGGACAGGGCGTCGAGCGAGACCCAGTACTTC
clone size: NA; J gene: TRBJ1-4; D gene: TRBD1; CDR3 length: 15; V gene: TRBV7-2; CDR3 protein: CASSWTGATNEKLFF; CDR3 DNA: TGTGCCAGCAGCTGGACAGGGGCAACTAATGAAAAACTGTTTTTT
clone size: NA; J gene: TRBJ1-5; D gene: NA; CDR3 length: 14; V gene: TRBV6-6; CDR3 protein: CASSYVQGNQPQHF; CDR3 DNA: TGTGCCAGCAGTTATGTTCAGGGCAATCAGCCCCAGCATTTT
clone size: NA; J gene: TRBJ1-3; D gene: NA; CDR3 length: 14; V gene: TRBV19; CDR3 protein: CASSQDLSGNTIYF; CDR3 DNA: TGTGCCAGCTCACAGGATCTCTCTGGAAACACCATATATTTT
clone size: NA; J gene: TRBJ2-1; D gene: NA; CDR3 length: 13; V gene: TRBV4-1; CDR3 protein: CASSQQEYNEQFF; CDR3 DNA: TGCGCCAGCAGCCAACAGGAATACAATGAGCAGTTCTTC
clone size: NA; J gene: TRBJ2-1; D gene: NA; CDR3 length: 13; V gene: TRBV10-1; CDR3 protein: CASSEFGYNEQFF; CDR3 DNA: TGCGCCAGCAGTGAGTTCGGGTACAATGAGCAGTTCTTC
clone size: once; J gene: TRBJ2-1; D gene: TRBD2; CDR3 length: 15; V gene: TRBV7-2; CDR3 protein: CASSLYLAGVNEQFF; CDR3 DNA: TGTGCCAGCAGCTTATATCTAGCGGGAGTTAATGAGCAGTTCTTC
clone size: NA; J gene: TRBJ1-4; D gene: NA; CDR3 length: 17; V gene: TRBV25-1; CDR3 protein: CASSEYTSVDFYEKLFF; CDR3 DNA: TGTGCCAGCAGTGAATACACAAGTGTAGACTTTTATGAAAAACTGTTTTTT
clone size: NA; J gene: TRBJ2-1; D gene: NA; CDR3 length: 17; V gene: TRBV6-2/TRBV6-3; CDR3 protein: CASSYSIERVSYNEQFF; CDR3 DNA: TGTGCCAGCAGTTACTCGATTGAGCGGGTCTCCTACAATGAGCAGTTCTTC
clone size: NA; J gene: TRBJ1-3; D gene: NA; CDR3 length: 14; V gene: TRBV13; CDR3 protein: CASSLGRAGNTIYF; CDR3 DNA: TGTGCCAGCAGCTTAGGCAGGGCTGGAAACACCATATATTTT
clone size: NA; J gene: TRBJ2-2; D gene: NA; CDR3 length: 14; V gene: TRBV10-2; CDR3 protein: CASSENLNTGELFF; CDR3 DNA: TGCGCCAGCAGTGAGAATCTAAACACCGGGGAGCTGTTTTTT
clone size: NA; J gene: TRBJ2-1; D gene: TRBD2; CDR3 length: 17; V gene: TRBV15; CDR3 protein: CATSRGGLTSGNNEQFF; CDR3 DNA: TGTGCCACCAGCAGAGGCGGGTTGACTAGCGGTAACAATGAGCAGTTCTTC
clone size: NA; J gene: TRBJ1-5; D gene: TRBD1; CDR3 length: 17; V gene: TRBV19; CDR3 protein: CASRSPPGTGVGQPQHF; CDR3 DNA: TGTGCCAGTAGGTCACCCCCCGGGACAGGGGTGGGTCAGCCCCAGCATTTT